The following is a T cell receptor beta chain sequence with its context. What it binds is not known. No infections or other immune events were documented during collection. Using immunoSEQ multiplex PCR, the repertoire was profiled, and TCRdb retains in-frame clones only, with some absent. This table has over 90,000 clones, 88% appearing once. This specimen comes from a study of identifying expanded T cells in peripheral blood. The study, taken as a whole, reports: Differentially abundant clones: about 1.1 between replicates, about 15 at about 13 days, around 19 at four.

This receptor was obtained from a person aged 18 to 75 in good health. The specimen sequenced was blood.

The CDR3 here is CASSIDRTSGILGEQYF. CDR3 bases: TGTGCCAGTAGTATAGACCGGACTAGCGGGATTCTCGGGGAGCAGTACTTC. This chain joins TRBV19 and TRBJ2-7; TRBD2 matches at 12 bases. V lost 0 bases to trimming and J lost 7 bases; unmatched junction nucleotides: 10. The CDR3 has 17 residues. Germline CDR1 is LNHDA and CDR2 is SQIVND (reference sequence).